This T cell receptor beta chain was sequenced during a study of regulatory T cells in long-lasting Graves disease. In building TCR beta libraries, iRepertoire HTBI primers were used together with Arm-PCR of CDR3 regions. TCRdb reprocessed the multiplex PCR reads via MiXCR and lists one record per CDR3 protein. The data show hundreds of thousands of distinct CDR3 sequences, around 20% seen once. This clonotype has a count of ten or more. The antigen remains undetermined. General study results and limits: Patients whose Graves' disease persisted exhibited lower TCR diversity than those newly diagnosed.

Time point reported: persistent/refractory GD, antithyroid drugs over 5 years with positive TRAb. Isolated PBMC RNA provided the starting material for the TCR library. The CDR3 totals 15 residues. The germline CDR1 and CDR2 sequences are MNHEY and SMNVEV (reference sequence). The V and J ends lost 4 bases and 4 bases respectively, with 16 bases between them. This clonotype originated in a female donor with Graves disease. Specimen: peripheral blood mononuclear cells (PBMCs), collected when the disease was refractory, from a patient treated with antithyroid drugs. The rearrangement links TRBV27 to TRBJ1-2, with D perhaps matching TRBD1 (6 bases). The CDR3 DNA reads TGTGCCAGCAGTTCAACGGGACAACCAACCTATGGCTACACCTTC. Encoded protein: CASSSTGQPTYGYTF.